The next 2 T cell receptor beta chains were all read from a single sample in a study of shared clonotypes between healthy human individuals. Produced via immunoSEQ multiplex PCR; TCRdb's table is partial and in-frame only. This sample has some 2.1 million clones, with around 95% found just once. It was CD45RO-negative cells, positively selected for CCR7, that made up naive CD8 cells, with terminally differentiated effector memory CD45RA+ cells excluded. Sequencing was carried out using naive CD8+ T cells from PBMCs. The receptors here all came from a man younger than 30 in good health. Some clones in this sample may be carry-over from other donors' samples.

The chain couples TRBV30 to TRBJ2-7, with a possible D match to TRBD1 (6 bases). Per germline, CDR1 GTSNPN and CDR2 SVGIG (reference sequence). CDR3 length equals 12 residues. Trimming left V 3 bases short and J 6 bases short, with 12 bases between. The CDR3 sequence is CAWRAGTLEQYF. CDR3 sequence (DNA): TGTGCCTGGAGAGCCGGGACACTCGAGCAGTACTTC.

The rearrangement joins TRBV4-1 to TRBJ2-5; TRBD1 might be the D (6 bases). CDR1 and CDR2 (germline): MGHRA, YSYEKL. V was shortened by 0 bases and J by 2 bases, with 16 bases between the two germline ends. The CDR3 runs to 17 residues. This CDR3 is CASSQEGADSLQETQYF. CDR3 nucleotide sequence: TGCGCCAGCAGCCAAGAAGGCGCGGACAGCCTACAAGAGACCCAGTACTTC.